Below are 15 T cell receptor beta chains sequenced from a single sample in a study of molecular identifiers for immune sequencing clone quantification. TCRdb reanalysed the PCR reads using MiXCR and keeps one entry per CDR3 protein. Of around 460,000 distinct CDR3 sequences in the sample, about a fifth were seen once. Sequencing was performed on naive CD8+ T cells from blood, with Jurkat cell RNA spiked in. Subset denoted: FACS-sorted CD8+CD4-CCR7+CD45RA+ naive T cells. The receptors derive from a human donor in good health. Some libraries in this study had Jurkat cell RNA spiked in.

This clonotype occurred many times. In DNA form, the CDR3 reads TGTGCCAGCAGCTGGGGCTCCTACGAGCAGTACTTC. This sequence encodes CASSWGSYEQYF. The chain has TRBV5-6 and TRBJ2-7; D remains unclear. V gave up 3 bases and J gave up 0 bases, with 4 bases separating them. The germline gives CDR1 SGHDT, CDR2 YYEEEE. The CDR3 covers 12 residues. The full variable domain, completed using reference TRBV5-6 and TRBJ2-7, is DAGVTQSPTHLIKTRGQQVTLRCSPKSGHDTVSWYQQALGQGPQFIFQYYEEEERQRGNFPDRFSGHQFPNYSSELNVNALLLGDSALYLCASSWGSYEQYFGPGTRLTVT.

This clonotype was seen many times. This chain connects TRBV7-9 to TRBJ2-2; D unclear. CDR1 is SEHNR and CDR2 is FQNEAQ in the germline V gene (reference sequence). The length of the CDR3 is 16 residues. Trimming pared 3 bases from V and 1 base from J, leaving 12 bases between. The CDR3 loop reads CASSFPVRLNTGELFF. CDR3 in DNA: TGTGCCAGCAGCTTTCCCGTCAGACTGAACACCGGGGAGCTGTTTTTT.

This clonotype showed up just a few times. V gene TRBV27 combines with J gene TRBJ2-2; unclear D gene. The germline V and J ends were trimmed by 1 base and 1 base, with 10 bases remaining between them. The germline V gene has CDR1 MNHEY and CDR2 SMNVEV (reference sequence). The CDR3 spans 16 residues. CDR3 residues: CASSLFLSLNTGELFF. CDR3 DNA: TGTGCCAGCAGTTTATTCCTCAGCCTGAACACCGGGGAGCTGTTTTTT.

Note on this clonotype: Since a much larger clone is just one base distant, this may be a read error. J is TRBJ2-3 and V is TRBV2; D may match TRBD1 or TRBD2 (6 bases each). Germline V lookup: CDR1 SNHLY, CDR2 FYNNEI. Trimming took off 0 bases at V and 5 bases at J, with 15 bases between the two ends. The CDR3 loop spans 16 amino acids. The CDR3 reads CASSEAWGANIDTQYF. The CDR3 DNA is TGTGCCAGCAGTGAAGCATGGGGGGCGAACATAGATACGCAGTATTTT.

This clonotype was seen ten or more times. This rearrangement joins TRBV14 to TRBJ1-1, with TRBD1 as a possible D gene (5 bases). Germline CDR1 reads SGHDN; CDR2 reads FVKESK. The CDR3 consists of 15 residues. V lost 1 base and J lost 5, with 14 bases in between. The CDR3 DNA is TGTGCCAGCAGCCAAGGGTTGAGGGGAGAGACTGAAGCTTTCTTT. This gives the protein CASSQGLRGETEAFF.

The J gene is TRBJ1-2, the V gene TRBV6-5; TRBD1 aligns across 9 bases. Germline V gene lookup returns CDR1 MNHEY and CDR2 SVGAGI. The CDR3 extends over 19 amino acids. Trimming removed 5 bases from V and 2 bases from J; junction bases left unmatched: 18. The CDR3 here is CASSKYGTGPKVGNYGYTF. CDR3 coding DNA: TGTGCCAGCAGTAAATACGGGACAGGGCCCAAAGTTGGGAACTATGGCTACACCTTC.

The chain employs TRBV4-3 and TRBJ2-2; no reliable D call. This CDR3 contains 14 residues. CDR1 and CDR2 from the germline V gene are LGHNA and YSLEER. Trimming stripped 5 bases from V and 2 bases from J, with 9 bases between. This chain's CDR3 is CASSYDANTGELFF. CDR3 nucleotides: TGCGCCAGCAGCTACGACGCAAACACCGGGGAGCTGTTTTTT.

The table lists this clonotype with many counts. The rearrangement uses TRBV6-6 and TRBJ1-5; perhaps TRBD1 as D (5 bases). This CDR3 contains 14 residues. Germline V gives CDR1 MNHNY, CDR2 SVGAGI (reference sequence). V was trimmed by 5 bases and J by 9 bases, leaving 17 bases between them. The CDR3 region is CASSLGADQWPQHF. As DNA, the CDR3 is TGTGCCAGCAGTCTCGGGGCTGATCAATGGCCCCAGCATTTT.

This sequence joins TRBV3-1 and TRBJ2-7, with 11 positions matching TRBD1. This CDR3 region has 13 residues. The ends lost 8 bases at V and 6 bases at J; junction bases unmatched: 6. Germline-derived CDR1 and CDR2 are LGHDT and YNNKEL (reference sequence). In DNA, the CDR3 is TGTGCCAGCCAGCCCGGGACAGGGGGCGAGCAGTACTTC. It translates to CASQPGTGGEQYF.

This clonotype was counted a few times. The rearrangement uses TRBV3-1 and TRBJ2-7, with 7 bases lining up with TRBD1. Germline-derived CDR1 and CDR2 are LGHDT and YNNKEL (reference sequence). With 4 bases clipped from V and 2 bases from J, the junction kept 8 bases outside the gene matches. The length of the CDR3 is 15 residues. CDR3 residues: CASSRPGQSTYEQYF. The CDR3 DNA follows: TGTGCCAGCAGCCGTCCGGGACAGTCAACCTACGAGCAGTACTTC.

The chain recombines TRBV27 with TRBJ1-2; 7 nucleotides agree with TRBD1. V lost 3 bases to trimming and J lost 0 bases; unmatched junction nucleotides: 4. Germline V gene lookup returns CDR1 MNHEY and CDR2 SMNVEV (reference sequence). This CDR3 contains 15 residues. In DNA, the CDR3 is TGTGCCAGCAGTTTTGAGGGGACAGCTAACTATGGCTACACCTTC. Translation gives CASSFEGTANYGYTF.

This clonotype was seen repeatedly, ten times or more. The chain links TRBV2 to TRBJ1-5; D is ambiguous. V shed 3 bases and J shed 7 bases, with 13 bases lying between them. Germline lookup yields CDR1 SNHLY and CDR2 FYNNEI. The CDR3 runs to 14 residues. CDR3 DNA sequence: TGTGCCAGCAGTGAGGCGGGAGGTGGGCAGCCCCAGCATTTT. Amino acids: CASSEAGGGQPQHF.

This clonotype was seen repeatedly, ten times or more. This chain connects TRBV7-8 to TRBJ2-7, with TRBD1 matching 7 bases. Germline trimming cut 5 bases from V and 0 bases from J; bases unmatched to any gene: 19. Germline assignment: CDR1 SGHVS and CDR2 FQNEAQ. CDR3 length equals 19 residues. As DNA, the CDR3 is TGTGCCAGCAGCCTGGCCCGTAGGACAGGCACTTCTTTCTCCTACGAGCAGTACTTC. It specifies CASSLARRTGTSFSYEQYF.

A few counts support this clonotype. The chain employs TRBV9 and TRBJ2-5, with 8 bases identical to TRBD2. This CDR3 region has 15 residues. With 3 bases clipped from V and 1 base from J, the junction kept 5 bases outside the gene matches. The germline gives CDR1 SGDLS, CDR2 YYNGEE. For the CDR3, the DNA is TGTGCCAGCAGCGACGGGGGGGGGTTCCAAGAGACCCAGTACTTC. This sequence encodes CASSDGGGFQETQYF.

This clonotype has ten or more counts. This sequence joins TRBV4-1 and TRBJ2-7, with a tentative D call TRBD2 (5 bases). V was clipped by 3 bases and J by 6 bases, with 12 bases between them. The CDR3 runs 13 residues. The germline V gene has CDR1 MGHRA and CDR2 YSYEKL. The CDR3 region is CASSHPGSSEQYF. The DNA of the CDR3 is TGCGCCAGCAGCCACCCGGGGTCCAGCGAGCAGTACTTC.